The table lists the clone carrying this T cell receptor beta chain with many counts. No antigen is known for it. This CDR3 has 12 amino acids. V lost 8 bases, J lost 16 bases, and 20 bases lay in between. This entry belongs to a study of CD8 T cells in ankylosing spondylitis. Findings and limits, study-wide: Those disease-linked clones were CD8+; they were also relatively rare in peripheral blood. The study identified a TCR beta motif of several highly homologous variants that appeared characteristic of ankylosing spondylitis blood. Matched synovial fluid from ankylosing spondylitis patients was reported to be enriched for disease-linked clones.

Preparation of TCR beta libraries was done by quantitative 5'-RACE with molecular barcodes. TCRdb used MiXCR to reprocess the 5' RACE reads, holding one entry per CDR3 protein. The data show fewer than 550,000 distinct CDR3 sequences, with about 5.7% seen just once and around 3.6% held by the top ten. The sequencing input was blood, either unsorted or a sorted T cell fraction (not recorded which). The receptor was derived from a male donor with ankylosing spondylitis. This rearrangement joins TRBV12-3 or TRBV12-4 to TRBJ1-4; D is unresolved. The CDR3: CASGPTLPVRFF. The CDR3 DNA is TGTGCCAGCGGTCCGACCCTCCCCGTCAGGTTTTTT.